This TCR beta chain was captured in a study of regulatory T cells in long-lasting Graves disease. For the study at large: Persistent Graves' disease denoted over 5 years of antithyroid drugs plus positive TSH receptor antibodies.

The sample's time point: persistent/refractory GD, antithyroid drugs over 5 years with positive TRAb. There was RNA extracted from PBMCs, and the TCR library was made from it. The germline V and J ends were trimmed by 4 bases and 3 bases, with 12 bases remaining between them. CDR1 and CDR2 from the germline V gene are MNHNS and SASEGT. The CDR3 contains 14 residues. This clonotype has ten or more counts. As yet, its antigen is unknown. Investigators prepared the TCR beta libraries by applying iRepertoire HTBI primers and Arm-PCR of CDR3 regions. Each CDR3 protein gets one entry after TCRdb re-called the multiplex PCR reads with MiXCR. The sample lists 400,000 to 500,000 distinct CDR3 sequences; roughly a fifth were seen once. Overall study results and limits: Thyroid tissue went unexamined; only peripheral blood was analyzed.

The genes are TRBV6-1 and TRBJ1-2, with D hard to call. This clonotype originated in a female donor with Graves disease. Here the sequenced sample was peripheral blood mononuclear cells (PBMCs), taken when the disease was refractory, from a patient treated with antithyroid drugs. The DNA of the CDR3 is TGTGCCAGCAGTGGAGGGTGGTCCGACTATGGCTACACCTTC. Its protein is CASSGGWSDYGYTF.